This T cell receptor (beta chain) was sequenced in a study of cytomegalovirus exposure and HLA in healthy donors. Trimming pared 6 bases from V and 4 bases from J, leaving 17 bases between. Germline values: CDR1 SGHKS, CDR2 YYEKEE (reference sequence). The CDR3 consists of 16 residues. The PCR used 60 Vbeta and 13 Jbeta primers. Here immunoSEQ multiplex PCR was the method, and the copy in TCRdb shows in-frame clones only, minus some. The table has around 150,000 clones, about three quarters seen once. Specimen: PBMCs. V gene TRBV5-5 combines with J gene TRBJ2-6; TRBD1 is a possible D gene (6 bases). This clonotype was sampled from a man aged 50-60 years in good health and CMV-seropositive. CDR3 DNA sequence: TGTGCCAGCAACGACCCTACAGGGAACGGGGCCAACGTCCTGACTTTC. It encodes CASNDPTGNGANVLTF. Filled out from reference TRBV5-5 and TRBJ2-6, the complete variable domain reads DAGVTQSPTHLIKTRGQQVTLRCSPISGHKSVSWYQQVLGQGPQFIFQYYEKEERGRGNFPDRFSARQFPNYSSELNVNALLLGDSALYLCASNDPTGNGANVLTFGAGSRLTVL.